A selection of T cell receptor beta chains follows, all from one sample in a study of cytomegalovirus exposure and HLA in healthy donors. Assay: immunoSEQ multiplex PCR; the TCRdb copy retains only in-frame clones and omits some. The profile covers about 120,000 clones, with about 73% appearing a single time and 8.2% taken by the ten largest. Specimen: PBMCs. The receptors here all came from a woman in her thirties or forties in good health and CMV-seropositive. Both conserved end residues are part of each CDR3. The order of the fields is J gene, D gene, clone size, V gene, CDR3 protein, CDR3 DNA. D genes are given only for firm matches. The size entry is marked missing in some rows and otherwise reads once, few, many or a size class.

TRBJ1-1 TRBD1 few TRBV4-1 CASSPRDRTMNTEAFF TGCGCCAGCAGCCCGCGGGACAGAACAATGAACACTGAAGCTTTCTTT
TRBJ2-5 - - TRBV9 CASSVEGLPETQYF TGTGCCAGCAGCGTAGAGGGACTCCCAGAGACCCAGTACTTC
TRBJ1-2 - - TRBV9 CASSVEGGGYTF TGTGCCAGCAGCGTAGAAGGCGGGGGCTACACCTTC
TRBJ1-5 - - TRBV5-4 CASSLGGGDSNQPQHF TGTGCCAGCAGCTTGGGCGGCGGAGATAGCAATCAGCCCCAGCATTTT
TRBJ1-6 - - TRBV7-3 CASSLSTGNSPLHF TGTGCCAGCAGCTTATCCACAGGGAATTCACCCCTCCACTTT
TRBJ2-5 TRBD1 few TRBV7-2 CASTPGRGRGETQYF TGTGCCAGCACCCCGGGCAGGGGGCGCGGGGAGACCCAGTACTTC
TRBJ2-1 TRBD2 - TRBV2 CASSDRRGGPYNEQFF TGTGCCAGCAGTGATAGGCGGGGGGGCCCCTACAATGAGCAGTTCTTC
TRBJ1-2 - - TRBV27 CASSRVNYGYTF TGTGCCAGCAGCAGGGTTAACTATGGCTACACCTTC
TRBJ2-1 TRBD1 - TRBV7-8 CASSRTGQPGTGDYNEQFF TGTGCCAGCAGCCGAACCGGCCAACCCGGGACAGGGGACTACAATGAGCAGTTCTTC
TRBJ1-1 TRBD1 - TRBV4-2 CASTPSDRVLNTEAFF TGTGCCAGCACCCCGTCCGACAGGGTCTTGAACACTGAAGCTTTCTTT
TRBJ1-1 - - TRBV6-5 CASRPGAGAPEAFF TGTGCCAGCAGACCCGGAGCAGGGGCCCCTGAAGCTTTCTTT
TRBJ2-7 - - TRBV18 CASSLGPGADEQYF TGTGCCAGCTCACTAGGTCCAGGGGCCGACGAGCAGTACTTC
TRBJ1-2 - - TRBV7-8 CASSLGYREGHGYTF TGTGCCAGCAGCTTAGGTTACAGGGAGGGGCATGGCTACACCTTC
TRBJ2-7 - - TRBV11-2 CASSSLLPFGSYEQYF TGTGCCAGCAGCTCCCTTCTACCGTTCGGGTCCTACGAGCAGTACTTC
TRBJ1-1 - - TRBV6-6 CASSPNLRENTEAFF TGTGCCAGCAGTCCCAATCTCAGGGAAAACACTGAAGCTTTCTTT
TRBJ1-6 - few TRBV5-4 CASSLPAGNSPLHF TGTGCCAGCAGCTTGCCGGCGGGTAATTCACCCCTCCACTTT
TRBJ1-2 TRBD1 few TRBV6-5 CASSYDRGSYGYTF TGTGCCAGCAGTTACGACAGGGGGAGTTATGGCTACACCTTC
TRBJ2-3 - - TRBV9 CASSVVDGGGDTQYF TGTGCCAGCAGCGTAGTGGACGGAGGAGGAGATACGCAGTATTTT
TRBJ1-2 - - TRBV27 CASSETKRHGYTF TGTGCCAGCAGTGAGACAAAACGGCATGGCTACACCTTC
TRBJ1-1 TRBD1 - TRBV6-5 CASTVTSGQETEAFF TGTGCCAGCACTGTTACGTCTGGACAGGAGACTGAAGCTTTCTTT
TRBJ2-2 TRBD1 - TRBV7-2 CASSPLTGPTGELFF TGTGCCAGCAGCCCCCTGACAGGGCCCACCGGGGAGCTGTTTTTT
TRBJ1-4 TRBD1 - TRBV9 CASSVSTGLDEKLFF TGTGCCAGCAGCGTATCGACAGGGCTAGATGAAAAACTGTTTTTT
TRBJ2-2 TRBD2 - TRBV7-2 CASSQRRGVPTGELFF TGTGCCAGCAGCCAGAGGCGGGGGGTTCCCACCGGGGAGCTGTTTTTT
TRBJ2-7 TRBD1 - TRBV4-1 CASSSFTGQGYEQYF TGCGCCAGCAGCTCATTCACGGGACAGGGCTACGAGCAGTACTTC
TRBJ2-3 TRBD2 - TRBV9 CASSPAGGQGDTQYF TGTGCCAGCAGCCCAGCGGGGGGCCAGGGAGATACGCAGTATTTT
TRBJ1-4 - - TRBV29-1 CSVPGGRGGREKLFF TGCAGCGTTCCGGGTGGGAGGGGGGGCCGTGAAAAACTGTTTTTT
TRBJ1-2 TRBD1 - TRBV5-1 CASSPGQGMGGYTF TGCGCCAGCAGCCCAGGACAGGGAATGGGTGGCTACACCTTC
TRBJ2-3 - - TRBV11-3 CASSLGGDTQYF TGTGCCAGCAGCTTAGGCGGGGATACGCAGTATTTT
TRBJ2-3 TRBD1 once TRBV7-2 CASSTQGADTQYF TGTGCCAGCAGCACGCAGGGGGCAGATACGCAGTATTTT
TRBJ2-7 TRBD2 - TRBV6-6 CASSRVRGRDEQYF TGTGCCAGCAGTAGAGTGCGGGGGAGGGACGAGCAGTACTTC
TRBJ2-6 - - TRBV5-6 CASSLRVFSGANVLTF TGTGCCAGCAGCCTGCGGGTTTTCTCTGGGGCCAACGTCCTGACTTTC
TRBJ2-7 TRBD1 - TRBV7-3 CASSLQGANIYEQYF TGTGCCAGCAGCTTACAGGGGGCCAACATATACGAGCAGTACTTC
TRBJ1-2 TRBD1 - TRBV6-4 CASRNGQGEGYTF TGTGCCAGCAGAAATGGACAGGGCGAGGGCTACACCTTC
TRBJ2-7 - - TRBV7-2 CASSIGGQNYEQYF TGTGCCAGCAGCATAGGGGGGCAGAACTACGAGCAGTACTTC
TRBJ1-2 TRBD1 - TRBV13 CASSPGQGERGGYTF TGTGCCAGCAGCCCGGGACAGGGGGAGCGGGGTGGCTACACCTTC
TRBJ1-2 TRBD1 once TRBV5-4 CASSLDRGRSGYGYTF TGTGCCAGCAGCCTCGACAGGGGGCGTTCTGGCTATGGCTACACCTTC
TRBJ1-1 - - TRBV5-4 CASSPPSGPAAEAFF TGTGCCAGCAGCCCGCCCTCGGGTCCAGCCGCTGAAGCTTTCTTT
TRBJ1-2 TRBD1 - TRBV5-4 CASSPSRGRDYGYTF TGTGCCAGCAGCCCATCCAGGGGGCGCGACTATGGCTACACCTTC
TRBJ2-1 TRBD2 few TRBV28 CASSMTSGGRYNEQFF TGTGCCAGCAGCATGACTAGCGGGGGCCGATACAATGAGCAGTTCTTC
TRBJ1-2 - - TRBV6-5 CASRPTGESGYTF TGTGCCAGCAGACCGACGGGGGAATCTGGCTACACCTTC
TRBJ2-3 TRBD2 - TRBV7-9 CASSLEVPSGGSDTQYF TGTGCCAGCAGCTTAGAAGTACCTAGCGGGGGATCAGATACGCAGTATTTT
TRBJ2-2 TRBD1 - TRBV18 CASSPPGQGNTGELFF TGTGCCAGCTCACCACCGGGACAGGGAAACACCGGGGAGCTGTTTTTT
TRBJ2-7 - - TRBV9 CASSTSPDTTYEQYF TGTGCCAGCAGCACCAGCCCCGACACCACCTACGAGCAGTACTTC
TRBJ2-5 - - TRBV6-5 CASSYSSEYQETQYF TGTGCCAGCAGTTACTCGTCAGAATACCAAGAGACCCAGTACTTC
TRBJ2-5 TRBD1 - TRBV2 CASSGTGGAGTQYF TGTGCCAGCAGTGGGACAGGGGGCGCCGGGACCCAGTACTTC
TRBJ2-7 - - TRBV29-1 CSVGTTRGPYEQYF TGCAGCGTCGGGACAACTAGGGGCCCCTACGAGCAGTACTTC
TRBJ2-5 - - TRBV9 CASSPRDQWETQYF TGTGCCAGCAGCCCGCGGGATCAATGGGAGACCCAGTACTTC
TRBJ1-6 - - TRBV27 CASSLNGGSPLHF TGTGCCAGCAGTTTAAATGGCGGTTCACCCCTCCACTTT
TRBJ1-4 TRBD1 - TRBV2 CASKLTGGNEKLFF TGTGCCAGCAAACTGACAGGGGGTAATGAAAAACTGTTTTTT
TRBJ1-4 - few TRBV5-8 CASSKGVREKLFF TGTGCCAGCAGCAAAGGAGTGAGGGAAAAACTGTTTTTT
TRBJ2-4 TRBD1 - TRBV9 CASSETGQGNIQYF TGTGCCAGCAGCGAGACGGGACAGGGGAACATTCAGTACTTC
TRBJ1-1 - once TRBV10-3 CAISVGGEDTEAFF TGTGCCATCAGTGTGGGTGGGGAGGACACTGAAGCTTTCTTT
TRBJ1-1 - once TRBV2 CASRQQGGTEAFF TGTGCCAGCAGACAACAGGGAGGGACTGAAGCTTTCTTT
TRBJ2-2 - - TRBV4-3 CASSQSQAYTGELFF TGCGCCAGCAGCCAATCACAGGCTTACACCGGGGAGCTGTTTTTT
TRBJ1-1 - few TRBV10-2 CASGGHSVNTEAFF TGCGCCAGTGGAGGTCACAGCGTCAACACTGAAGCTTTCTTT
TRBJ1-1 - - TRBV9 CASSPDGGNTEAFF TGTGCCAGCAGCCCCGACGGGGGGAACACTGAAGCTTTCTTT
TRBJ1-1 TRBD1 - TRBV19 CASSIRGPAEAFF TGTGCCAGTAGTATCAGGGGGCCCGCTGAAGCTTTCTTT